The rows below give T cell receptor beta chains drawn from one sample of a study of regulatory T cells in long-lasting Graves disease. TCRdb fed the multiplex PCR reads into MiXCR, producing one record per CDR3 protein. This table holds 200,000 to 250,000 distinct CDR3 sequences, just over 20% found once. The sample in question was peripheral blood mononuclear cells (PBMCs), obtained at new diagnosis, from a patient treated with antithyroid drugs. These receptors were taken from a female donor with Graves disease. Each CDR3 is given with its conserved first and last residue. The order of the fields is clone size, J gene, V gene, CDR3 protein. Size tells how often a clone was seen (once, few, many) or the class of an expanded clone, and some rows leave it out.

abundance: once; j_gene: TRBJ1-1; v_gene: TRBV7-8; CDR3aa: CASTPAGGNTEAFF
abundance: many; j_gene: TRBJ1-1; v_gene: TRBV28; CDR3aa: CASSDRGRGNTEAFF
abundance: many; j_gene: TRBJ2-1; v_gene: TRBV5-1; CDR3aa: CASSPTGGYNEQFF
abundance: -; j_gene: TRBJ2-7; v_gene: TRBV3-1; CDR3aa: CASSQVEGTSYEQYF
abundance: many; j_gene: TRBJ1-2; v_gene: TRBV4-1; CDR3aa: CASSQDQGTSYGYTF
abundance: few; j_gene: TRBJ2-7; v_gene: TRBV19; CDR3aa: CASTPSGTYEQYF
abundance: -; j_gene: TRBJ1-6; v_gene: TRBV20-1; CDR3aa: CSAQDTYSYNSPLHF
abundance: few; j_gene: TRBJ2-3; v_gene: TRBV12-3/TRBV12-4; CDR3aa: CASSFPSGRTDTQYF
abundance: many; j_gene: TRBJ2-5; v_gene: TRBV5-1; CDR3aa: CASGAGGSEETQYF
abundance: many; j_gene: TRBJ2-1; v_gene: TRBV12-3/TRBV12-4; CDR3aa: CASSFLSSANEQFF
abundance: many; j_gene: TRBJ2-7; v_gene: TRBV15; CDR3aa: CATSRAQGTGGSEQYF
abundance: few; j_gene: TRBJ2-1; v_gene: TRBV11-3; CDR3aa: CASSFPSSCNEQFF
abundance: many; j_gene: TRBJ2-7; v_gene: TRBV2; CDR3aa: CASKAGGWEQYF
abundance: few; j_gene: TRBJ1-2; v_gene: TRBV5-6; CDR3aa: CASSFKDREAGGYTF
abundance: few; j_gene: TRBJ2-4; v_gene: TRBV7-8; CDR3aa: CASSSGTAGGLQYF
abundance: -; j_gene: TRBJ1-2; v_gene: TRBV12-3/TRBV12-4; CDR3aa: CASTTRGGGYTF
abundance: many; j_gene: TRBJ2-5; v_gene: TRBV12-5; CDR3aa: CASGFAGEETQYF
abundance: many; j_gene: TRBJ1-1; v_gene: TRBV20-1; CDR3aa: CSAKGTGSGENTEAFF
abundance: many; j_gene: TRBJ1-4; v_gene: TRBV14; CDR3aa: CASSQGPPTGEKLFF
abundance: -; j_gene: TRBJ1-2; v_gene: TRBV27; CDR3aa: CASSYRWTVSTNYGYTF
abundance: few; j_gene: TRBJ1-2; v_gene: TRBV19; CDR3aa: CASSRRGLNYGYTF
abundance: many; j_gene: TRBJ2-3; v_gene: TRBV6-1; CDR3aa: CASSEGLAGASTDTQYF
abundance: many; j_gene: TRBJ1-4; v_gene: TRBV3-1; CDR3aa: CASSQVARGEKLFF
abundance: many; j_gene: TRBJ2-3; v_gene: TRBV7-3; CDR3aa: CASSSGTSGRKYF
abundance: -; j_gene: TRBJ2-7; v_gene: TRBV7-2; CDR3aa: CASSLAGAGTHGEQYF
abundance: many; j_gene: TRBJ2-7; v_gene: TRBV5-1; CDR3aa: CASRGTGLYEQYF